Listed here are 8 T cell receptor beta chains from one sample, sequenced in a study of neurological immune-mediated disorders. A single record per CDR3 protein comes from TCRdb applying MiXCR to the 5' RACE reads. Seen here are more than 50,000 distinct CDR3 sequences, around 5.2% observed once, and the top ten hold about 2.6%. Sequencing used PBMCs. The receptors originated from a woman in her 30s with multiple sclerosis.

Ten or more counts support this clonotype. V is TRBV20-1 and J is TRBJ2-3; no definite D call. Germline values: CDR1 DFQATT, CDR2 SNEGSKA (reference sequence). The V end was cut by 7 bases, the J end by 2 bases, with 10 bases between. The CDR3 loop spans 12 amino acids. CDR3 sequence: CSGPQDTDTQYF. The DNA for the CDR3 is TGCAGTGGCCCACAAGACACAGATACGCAGTATTTT.

This clonotype was seen repeatedly, ten times or more. V gene TRBV20-1 combines with J gene TRBJ1-3; 7 bases align to TRBD1. The CDR3 loop spans 16 amino acids. In germline, CDR1 is DFQATT, CDR2 SNEGSKA (reference sequence). V shed 3 bases and J 3 bases; nucleotides not matched to a gene: 11. The CDR3 nucleotides read TGCAGTGCTAGGAGCATAGACAGGGCGGATGGAAACACCATATATTTT. Its protein is CSARSIDRADGNTIYF.

This chain uses TRBV5-8 with TRBJ2-1, with TRBD2 identical over 14 bases. The CDR3 loop spans 16 amino acids. CDR1 SGHTS and CDR2 YDEGEE come from the germline V gene. Trimming cost V 3 bases and J 7 bases; bases outside gene matches: 6. CDR3: CASSSGLAGALNEQFF. CDR3 DNA sequence: TGTGCCAGCAGCTCGGGACTAGCGGGGGCCTTAAATGAGCAGTTCTTC.

CDR3 amino acids: CASSTGQGWNNEQFF. Here the CDR3 DNA reads TGTGCCAGCAGCACCGGACAGGGATGGAACAATGAGCAGTTCTTC. The chain combines TRBV5-4 with TRBJ2-1; 8 bases are a match to TRBD1. There are 15 residues in the CDR3. The V and J ends lost 4 bases and 5 bases, in that order; junction bases with no gene match: 8. CDR1 SGHNT and CDR2 YYREEE come from the germline V gene (reference sequence). Filled out from reference TRBV5-4 and TRBJ2-1, the complete variable domain reads ETGVTQSPTHLIKTRGQQVTLRCSSQSGHNTVSWYQQALGQGPQFIFQYYREEENGRGNFPPRFSGLQFPNYSSELNVNALELDDSALYLCASSTGQGWNNEQFFGPGTRLTVL.

The chain employs TRBV2 and TRBJ1-1; 8 bases agree with TRBD1. The CDR3 sequence is 13 residues long. Unmatched junction bases numbered 3, after V lost 7 bases and J lost 2 bases. Looked up from germline, CDR1 is SNHLY and CDR2 is FYNNEI. In DNA form, the CDR3 reads TGTGCCAGCAATACAGGGGGAAACACTGAAGCTTTCTTT. Residues: CASNTGGNTEAFF.

This clonotype occurred many times. The chain joins TRBV20-1 to TRBJ1-1; 7 bases line up with TRBD1. Germline CDR1 DFQATT, CDR2 SNEGSKA (reference sequence). The CDR3 has 12 residues. V was pared by 3 bases and J by 8 bases, with 6 bases of the junction left unmatched. Here the CDR3 DNA reads TGCAGTGCTAGGGTGCACAGGGGCGAAGCTTTCTTT. It yields the protein CSARVHRGEAFF.

This clonotype occurred many times. The chain is built from TRBV9 and TRBJ2-1; 7 bases align to TRBD1. Trimming took 4 bases from V and 0 from J; bases not matched to a gene: 16. CDR1 is SGDLS, CDR2 YYNGEE, per germline. The CDR3 contains 19 residues. The CDR3 DNA reads TGTGCCAGCAGCCCCGGAACAACAGGGGCCTCCTCCTCCTACAATGAGCAGTTCTTC. This translates into CASSPGTTGASSSYNEQFF.

This clonotype was counted many times. The chain carries TRBV9 and TRBJ2-1; D is unclear. Germline values: CDR1 SGDLS, CDR2 YYNGEE. The CDR3 has 14 residues. V was cut by 0 bases and J by 3 bases, with 7 bases left in between. Written as DNA, the CDR3 is TGTGCCAGCAGCGTAGTTGGCAACTACAATGAGCAGTTCTTC. This sequence encodes CASSVVGNYNEQFF. The complete variable domain, with remaining parts taken from reference TRBV9 and TRBJ2-1, reads DSGVTQTPKHLITATGQRVTLRCSPRSGDLSVYWYQQSLDQGLQFLIQYYNGEERAKGNILERFSAQQFPDLHSELNLSSLELGDSALYFCASSVVGNYNEQFFGPGTRLTVL.